This T cell receptor (beta chain) was recorded in a study of T cells after yellow fever vaccination. Via MiXCR, TCRdb re-called the 5' RACE reads, giving one row per CDR3 protein. The sample lists around 610,000 distinct CDR3 sequences, about 14% seen once, with roughly an eighth in the top ten. CDR3 length: 15 residues. From germline, CDR1 is SGHTA and CDR2 FQGNSA. V was clipped by 6 bases and J by 4 bases, with 15 bases between them. V and J are TRBV7-2 and TRBJ2-2; D might be TRBD2 (5 bases). Specimen: PBMCs, collected on the day of the yellow fever booster vaccination. The source is a young man who received the YFV17D yellow fever vaccine. CDR3 coding DNA: TGTGCCAGCAGATTCGGGGTACGCTCCACCGGGGAGCTGTTTTTT. Residues: CASRFGVRSTGELFF.